The 5 T cell receptor beta chains below all came from one sample that was sequenced in a study of cytomegalovirus exposure and HLA in healthy donors. The table came from immunoSEQ multiplex PCR; TCRdb's copy has only in-frame clones and leaves some out. Of around 230,000 clones in the sample, approximately 86% are singletons; the top ten hold 1.2%. The source material was PBMCs. Source of these receptors: a woman aged 25 to 39 in good health and CMV-seropositive.

The V gene is TRBV27, the J gene TRBJ1-5; 7 bases match TRBD1. Germline V lookup: CDR1 MNHEY, CDR2 SMNVEV (reference sequence). The CDR3 spans 14 residues. With 5 bases clipped from V and 7 bases from J, the junction kept 8 bases outside the gene matches. CDR3 sequence: CASSRETGRQPQHF. The CDR3 nucleotides read TGTGCCAGCAGTAGAGAGACAGGGCGCCAGCCCCAGCATTTT.

The genes are TRBV2 and TRBJ2-1, with D maybe TRBD2 (6 bases). Germline values: CDR1 SNHLY, CDR2 FYNNEI. The CDR3 extends over 12 amino acids. V lost 4 bases and J 7 bases, leaving 8 bases between the germline ends. CDR3 protein: CASSGGRNEQFF. In DNA form, the CDR3 reads TGTGCCAGCAGTGGAGGGAGGAATGAGCAGTTCTTC.

The rearrangement links TRBV25-1 to TRBJ2-3; D is perhaps TRBD1 (5 bases). This CDR3 contains 15 residues. Germline CDR1 and CDR2: MGHDK and SYGVNS. Trimming left V 3 bases short and J 6 bases short, with 16 bases between. In nucleotides, the CDR3 is TGTGCCAGCAGTGAGGGGCGTTTCTCCGGGGATACGCAGTATTTT. Amino acid sequence: CASSEGRFSGDTQYF.

The chain couples TRBV5-1 to TRBJ1-1; tentatively, D is TRBD1 (5 bases). Germline V gene lookup returns CDR1 SGHRS and CDR2 YFSETQ. The CDR3 is 14 amino acids. The germline V and J ends were trimmed by 0 bases and 2 bases, with 8 bases remaining between them. The CDR3 loop is CASSLDRPNTEAFF. CDR3 in DNA: TGCGCCAGCAGCTTGGACAGGCCCAACACTGAAGCTTTCTTT. Based on the CDR3 plus reference TRBV5-1 and TRBJ1-1, the full variable domain is KAGVTQTPRYLIKTRGQQVTLSCSPISGHRSVSWYQQTPGQGLQFLFEYFSETQRNKGNFPGRFSGRQFSNSRSEMNVSTLELGDSALYLCASSLDRPNTEAFFGQGTRLTVV.

The gene calls are TRBV5-6 and TRBJ2-2, with D possibly being TRBD2 (5 bases). Trimming stripped 2 bases from V and 4 bases from J, with 18 bases between. The CDR3 loop spans 17 amino acids. The germline gives CDR1 SGHDT, CDR2 YYEEEE. This CDR3 is CASSFRTGNIFTGELFF. The DNA for the CDR3 is TGTGCCAGCAGCTTTCGGACTGGAAATATTTTCACCGGGGAGCTGTTTTTT.